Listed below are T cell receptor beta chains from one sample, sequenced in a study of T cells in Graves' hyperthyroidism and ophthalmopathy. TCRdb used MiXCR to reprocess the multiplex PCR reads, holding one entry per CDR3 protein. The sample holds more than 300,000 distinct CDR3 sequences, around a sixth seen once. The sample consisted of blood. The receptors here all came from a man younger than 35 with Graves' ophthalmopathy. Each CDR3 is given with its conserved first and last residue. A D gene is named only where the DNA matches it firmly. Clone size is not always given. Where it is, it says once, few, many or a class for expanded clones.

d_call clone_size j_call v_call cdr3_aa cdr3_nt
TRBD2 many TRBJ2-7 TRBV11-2 CASSLSGGTSYEQYF TGTGCCAGCAGCTTAAGCGGGGGAACCTCCTACGAGCAGTACTTC
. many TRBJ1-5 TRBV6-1 CASSKMTRGILYSNQPQHF TGTGCCAGCAGCAAGATGACCCGCGGGATCTTATATAGCAATCAGCCCCAGCATTTT
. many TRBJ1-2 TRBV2 CASSESGANYGYTF TGTGCCAGCAGTGAATCGGGGGCCAACTATGGCTACACCTTC
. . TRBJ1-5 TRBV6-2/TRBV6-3 CASSDESSGGSQPQHF TGTGCCAGCAGTGACGAGAGCAGTGGGGGTAGTCAGCCCCAGCATTTT
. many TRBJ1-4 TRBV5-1 CASSFGTTNEKLFF TGCGCCAGCAGCTTTGGGACCACTAATGAAAAACTGTTTTTT
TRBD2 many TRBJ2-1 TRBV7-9 CASSAGLAGGLDEQFF TGTGCCAGCAGCGCCGGACTAGCGGGGGGGCTAGACGAGCAGTTCTTC
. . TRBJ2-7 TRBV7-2 CASSLIPLDEQYF TGTGCCAGCAGCTTAATCCCTTTGGACGAGCAGTACTTC
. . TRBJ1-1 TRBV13 CASSLVVFGTEAFF TGTGCCAGCAGCTTAGTAGTCTTTGGCACTGAAGCTTTCTTT
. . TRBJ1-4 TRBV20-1 CSARDRLNEKLFF TGCAGTGCTAGGGACAGATTAAATGAAAAACTGTTTTTT
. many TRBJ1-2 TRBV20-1 CSAQGVVTGDRYTF TGCAGTGCTCAGGGAGTAGTAACGGGTGATCGCTACACCTTC
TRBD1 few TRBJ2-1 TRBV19 CASSIGRTGWNEQFF TGTGCCAGTAGTATAGGGCGGACAGGGTGGAATGAGCAGTTCTTC
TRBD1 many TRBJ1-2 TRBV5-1 CASSLTMGQARGYTF TGCGCCAGCAGCCTAACAATGGGACAGGCGCGAGGCTACACCTTC
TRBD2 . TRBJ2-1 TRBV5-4 CASSFGGASYNEQFF TGTGCCAGCAGCTTCGGGGGGGCGTCCTACAATGAGCAGTTCTTC
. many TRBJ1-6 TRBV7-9 CASSPQRGNSPLHF TGTGCCAGCAGCCCCCAGCGGGGAAATTCACCCCTCCACTTT
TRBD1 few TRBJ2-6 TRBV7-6 CASSSPTGAHSGANVLTF TGTGCCAGCAGCTCCCCGACAGGGGCACACTCTGGGGCCAACGTCCTGACTTTC
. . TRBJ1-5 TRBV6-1 CASSEVVGRTNQPQHF TGTGCCAGCAGTGAAGTTGTGGGCCGGACTAATCAGCCCCAGCATTTT
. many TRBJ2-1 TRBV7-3 CASSLLRRGRNEQFF TGTGCCAGCAGCCTCCTTCGTCGGGGGCGGAATGAGCAGTTCTTC
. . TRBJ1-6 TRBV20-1 CSARLPRTGGSSCNSPLHF TGCAGTGCTAGACTACCCAGGACGGGTGGAAGCTCCTGTAATTCACCCCTCCACTTT
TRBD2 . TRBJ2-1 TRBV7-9 CASRSTSGGRGEQFF TGTGCCAGCAGATCGACTAGCGGGGGGCGGGGTGAGCAGTTCTTC
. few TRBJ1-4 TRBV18 CASSPSEATNEKLFF TGTGCCAGCTCTCCATCAGAGGCAACTAATGAAAAACTGTTTTTT
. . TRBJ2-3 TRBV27 CASSLGGKDTQYF TGTGCCAGCAGTTTGGGGGGTAAAGATACGCAGTATTTT
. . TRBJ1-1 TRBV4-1 CASRDRRQNTEAFF TGCGCCAGCAGGGACAGAAGACAAAACACTGAAGCTTTCTTT
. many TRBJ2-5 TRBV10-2 CASSEPRRRQETQYF TGCGCCAGCAGTGAGCCCCGACGGAGACAAGAGACCCAGTACTTC
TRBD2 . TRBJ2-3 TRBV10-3 CVISGSGAGSTDTQYF TGTGTCATCAGTGGAAGCGGGGCAGGTTCGACAGATACGCAGTATTTT
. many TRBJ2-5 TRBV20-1 CSAPQGAQETQYF TGCAGTGCCCCACAAGGGGCACAAGAGACCCAGTACTTC
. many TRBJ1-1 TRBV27 CASSIGEVPNTEAFF TGTGCCAGCAGTATCGGGGAGGTTCCGAACACTGAAGCTTTCTTT
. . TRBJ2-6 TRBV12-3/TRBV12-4 CAVAGANVLTF TGTGCGGTTGCTGGGGCCAACGTCCTGACTTTC
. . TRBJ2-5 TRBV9 CASSVDSRGETQYF TGTGCCAGCAGCGTAGATAGTAGGGGGGAGACCCAGTACTTC
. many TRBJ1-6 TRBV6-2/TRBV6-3 CASSYNGINSPLHF TGTGCCAGCAGTTACAACGGAATTAATTCACCCCTCCACTTT
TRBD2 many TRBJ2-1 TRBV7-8 CASSSGGAGVYNEQFF TGTGCCAGCAGCAGCGGGGGAGCGGGAGTTTACAATGAGCAGTTCTTC
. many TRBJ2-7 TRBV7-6 CASSLALRGPSYEQYF TGTGCCAGCAGCTTAGCTTTGCGGGGGCCATCCTACGAGCAGTACTTC
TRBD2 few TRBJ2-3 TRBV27 CASSSRRGAWGDTQYF TGTGCCAGCAGTTCGCGGCGGGGGGCCTGGGGAGATACGCAGTATTTT
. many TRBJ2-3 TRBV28 CASTLGGLLADTQYF TGTGCCAGCACCCTAGGGGGACTTCTCGCAGATACGCAGTATTTT
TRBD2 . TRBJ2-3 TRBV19 CASSLTSGGTSSTDTQYF TGTGCCAGTAGTCTGACTAGCGGGGGTACCTCTAGCACAGATACGCAGTATTTT
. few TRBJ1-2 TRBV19 CASQALKNEFYGYTF TGTGCCAGCCAAGCCCTCAAGAACGAATTCTATGGCTACACCTTC
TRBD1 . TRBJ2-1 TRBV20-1 CSARAGTDYNEQFF TGCAGTGCTAGAGCCGGGACAGACTACAATGAGCAGTTCTTC
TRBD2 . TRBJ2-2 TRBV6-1 CASSEFLGGGHNTGELFF TGTGCCAGCAGTGAATTTCTGGGCGGGGGGCATAACACCGGGGAGCTGTTTTTT
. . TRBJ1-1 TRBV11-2 CASSSKPSGAFF TGTGCCAGCAGCTCCAAACCTTCGGGGGCTTTCTTT
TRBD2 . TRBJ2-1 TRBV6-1 CASRRGNNEQFF TGTGCCAGCAGGCGGGGGAACAATGAGCAGTTCTTC
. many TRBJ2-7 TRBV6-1 CASSEVTQLYEQYF TGTGCCAGCAGTGAAGTTACTCAGCTGTACGAGCAGTACTTC
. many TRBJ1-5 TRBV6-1 CASRYDGNQPQHF TGTGCCAGCAGGTACGATGGCAATCAGCCCCAGCATTTT
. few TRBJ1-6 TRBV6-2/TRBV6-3 CASSSAPFGGNSPLHF TGTGCCAGCAGTTCTGCACCCTTTGGGGGTAATTCACCCCTCCACTTT
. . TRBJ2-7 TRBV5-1 CASSSYQSAAEQYF TGCGCCAGCAGCTCCTACCAATCAGCGGCCGAGCAGTACTTC